Each of the 10 T cell receptor beta chains below was sequenced from the same sample in a study of T-cell reconstitution after alpha-beta-depleted transplantation in children. TCRbeta library construction was performed incorporating unique molecular identifiers. TCRdb fed the PCR reads into MiXCR, producing one record per CDR3 protein. The table records approximately 590,000 distinct CDR3 sequences, roughly a tenth of them present only once. This specimen consisted of PBMCs from the stem cell graft donor, obtained from the stem cell graft. The receptors stem from a human donor who donated a stem cell graft to a child with acute myeloid leukemia.

This clonotype has ten or more counts. This rearrangement joins TRBV29-1 to TRBJ2-7; no firm D call. In germline, CDR1 is SQVTM, CDR2 ANQGSEA. Trimming took 5 bases from V and 0 from J, leaving 5 bases between them. The CDR3 spans 11 residues. CDR3: CSVLSSYEQYF. For the CDR3, the DNA is TGCAGCGTTTTGTCCTCCTACGAGCAGTACTTC.

This clonotype occurred many times. The chain recombines TRBV7-2 with TRBJ1-1; TRBD1 agrees at 8 bases. In germline, CDR1 is SGHTA, CDR2 FQGNSA. The CDR3 length is 17 residues. V gave up 4 bases and J gave up 4 bases; unmatched junction bases: 14. Here the CDR3 reads CASSSEGVQGGGTEAFF. CDR3 in DNA: TGTGCCAGCAGCTCCGAGGGTGTACAGGGGGGCGGCACTGAAGCTTTCTTT.

This clonotype was seen more than once but under ten times. The rearrangement links TRBV5-1 to TRBJ1-4; 7 bases fit TRBD1. The CDR3 length is 15 residues. V lost 0 bases to trimming and J lost 3 bases; unmatched junction nucleotides: 2. Per germline, CDR1 SGHRS and CDR2 YFSETQ. The CDR3 bases are TGCGCCAGCAGCTTGGAGGGACAGCCTAATGAAAAACTGTTTTTT. This sequence encodes CASSLEGQPNEKLFF.

The rearrangement links TRBV5-1 to TRBJ1-3; weak D call: TRBD1 (5 bases). This CDR3 region has 16 residues. The V and J ends lost 2 bases and 2 bases respectively, with 14 bases between them. Germline-derived CDR1 and CDR2 are SGHRS and YFSETQ. This CDR3 reads CASSFGGMRTGNTIYF. The CDR3 DNA reads TGCGCCAGCAGCTTCGGGGGAATGAGAACTGGAAACACCATATATTTT.

This clonotype has a count of ten or more. The chain is built from TRBV20-1 and TRBJ2-7; 8 bases line up with TRBD2. This CDR3 region has 13 residues. Germline trimming cut 4 bases from V and 2 bases from J; bases unmatched to any gene: 4. Germline V CDR1 and CDR2: DFQATT, SNEGSKA (reference sequence). This chain's CDR3 is CSAIPGGAYEQYF. CDR3 nucleotides: TGCAGTGCTATCCCCGGGGGGGCCTACGAGCAGTACTTC.

This clonotype came up many times. The rearrangement links TRBV30 to TRBJ2-7, with D perhaps matching TRBD1 or TRBD2 (5 bases each). CDR1 and CDR2 (germline): GTSNPN, SVGIG (reference sequence). The CDR3 runs 12 residues. V dropped 0 bases and J dropped 4 bases, with 7 bases sitting between them. This CDR3 is CAWSVEGYEQYF. The CDR3 region has the DNA TGTGCCTGGAGTGTAGAGGGGTACGAGCAGTACTTC.

V and J are TRBV6-2 or TRBV6-3 and TRBJ1-1; the match to TRBD1 covers 11 bases. This CDR3 contains 15 residues. V trimming: 2 bases; J trimming: 5 bases; junction bases outside the gene matches: 4. Germline lookup yields CDR1 MNHEY and CDR2 SVGEGT. CDR3 loop: CASSYLGQGVTEAFF. Here the CDR3 DNA reads TGTGCCAGCAGTTACCTGGGACAGGGGGTAACTGAAGCTTTCTTT.

The chain joins TRBV5-6 to TRBJ1-1, with D possibly TRBD1 on 5 matching bases. CDR3 size: 13 residues. With 3 bases removed from V and 5 bases from J, the gap between germline ends came to 11 bases. Germline CDR1 is SGHDT and CDR2 is YYEEEE. CDR3 loop: CASSWGVETEAFF. CDR3 nucleotides: TGTGCCAGCAGCTGGGGGGTGGAGACTGAAGCTTTCTTT.

This chain uses TRBV18 with TRBJ2-7; maybe TRBD2 (5 bases). CDR3 length: 14 amino acids. In germline, CDR1 is KGHSH, CDR2 LQKENI. The V gene lost 2 bases and the J gene lost 2 bases, with 10 bases spanning the gap. The CDR3 DNA sequence: TGTGCCAGCTCACCAATCGAGGGAGCCTACGAGCAGTACTTC. Residues: CASSPIEGAYEQYF.

At least ten counts were recorded for this clonotype. This chain uses TRBV5-5 with TRBJ2-5; 7 nucleotides agree with TRBD2. Germline CDR1 is SGHKS and CDR2 is YYEKEE (reference sequence). The CDR3 consists of 15 residues. The ends lost 3 bases at V and 3 bases at J; junction bases unmatched: 8. The CDR3, as DNA: TGTGCCAGCAGCTCCGGGAGGTTCTCGGAAGAGACCCAGTACTTC. The encoded protein is CASSSGRFSEETQYF.